What follows are 15 T cell receptor beta chains derived from one specimen sequenced in a study of Ad26.COV2.S vaccination and SARS-CoV-2 variants. TCRdb keeps only in-frame clones here, not all; method: immunoSEQ multiplex PCR. Here the sample spans around 370,000 clones, around 90% being singletons. The sequencing used peripheral blood, collected after recovery from COVID-19. The source is a human donor who had recovered from COVID-19.

The rearrangement joins TRBV5-1 to TRBJ1-2; 8 nucleotides agree with TRBD1. V trimming: 2 bases; J trimming: 8 bases; junction bases outside the gene matches: 14. Germline V gene lookup returns CDR1 SGHRS and CDR2 YFSETQ. The CDR3 has 16 residues. The CDR3 reads CASSFGRTGPSMGYTF. For the CDR3, the DNA is TGCGCCAGCAGCTTCGGAAGGACAGGGCCATCAATGGGCTACACCTTC.

This sequence joins TRBV5-5 and TRBJ2-7; possible D gene TRBD1, 5 bases. There are 15 residues in the CDR3. V was shortened by 0 bases and J by 3 bases, with 13 bases between the two germline ends. CDR1 is SGHKS, CDR2 YYEKEE, per germline (reference sequence). In DNA, the CDR3 is TGTGCCAGCAGCTTGGAGGTTTCAGGGTACTACGAGCAGTACTTC. Residues: CASSLEVSGYYEQYF.

V and J are TRBV5-1 and TRBJ2-7, with 10 bases identical to TRBD2. Germline V gene lookup returns CDR1 SGHRS and CDR2 YFSETQ. The trim removed 1 base at V and 6 bases at J, leaving 10 bases unmatched. The length of the CDR3 is 16 residues. CDR3 DNA sequence: TGCGCCAGCAGCTTGCGAGCGGGGGGGCCCCCGGGCGAGCAGTACTTC. Its translation is CASSLRAGGPPGEQYF.

The chain joins TRBV9 to TRBJ1-1; D might be TRBD1 (6 bases). V gave up 4 bases and J gave up 1 base, with 8 bases separating them. Germline V lookup: CDR1 SGDLS, CDR2 YYNGEE. The CDR3 runs to 13 residues. The chain's CDR3 is CASSRTENTEAFF. CDR3 nucleotide sequence: TGTGCCAGCAGCCGGACAGAGAACACTGAAGCTTTCTTT.

The chain couples TRBV19 to TRBJ1-2; no reliable D call. Germline CDR1 and CDR2: LNHDA and SQIVND (reference sequence). V lost 3 bases, J lost 3 bases, and 17 bases lay in between. This CDR3 is built from 16 residues. The CDR3 loop is CASSILSPDPDYGYTF. The CDR3 bases are TGTGCCAGTAGTATCCTATCGCCCGACCCCGACTATGGCTACACCTTC.

This chain links TRBV3-1 (or the pseudogene TRBV3-2) with TRBJ2-2; D unclear. This CDR3 is built from 13 residues. Germline CDR1 and CDR2: LGHDT and YNNKEL (reference sequence). Trimming cost V 4 bases and J 2 bases, with 5 bases left between them. CDR3 DNA: TGTGCCAGCAGCCGAACTAACACCGGGGAGCTGTTTTTT. It specifies CASSRTNTGELFF.

V usage is TRBV19 and J usage is TRBJ2-1; either TRBD1 or TRBD2 may fit D (5 bases each). Germline-derived CDR1 and CDR2 are LNHDA and SQIVND (reference sequence). The V end was cut by 4 bases, the J end by 7 bases, with 11 bases between. The CDR3 has 13 residues. This CDR3 is CASSSGGRNEQFF. The CDR3, as DNA: TGTGCCAGTAGTAGTGGGGGAAGGAATGAGCAGTTCTTC.

This rearrangement joins TRBV11-2 to TRBJ2-5; 8 nucleotides match TRBD2. The CDR3 runs 18 residues. V shed 3 bases, J shed 4 bases, and the junction held 16 bases outside the gene matches. Germline V gene sequence: CDR1 SGHAT, CDR2 FQNNGV. The CDR3 sequence: CASSFSRVGRGFAETQYF. The CDR3 DNA is TGTGCCAGCAGCTTTTCCCGCGTCGGGAGGGGGTTTGCAGAGACCCAGTACTTC.

The V and J genes are TRBV11-2 and TRBJ2-3, with D perhaps TRBD1 or TRBD2 (6 bases each). Germline-derived CDR1 and CDR2 are SGHAT and FQNNGV. Trimming left V 5 bases short and J 4 bases short, with 13 bases between. CDR3 length: 14 amino acids. CDR3 bases: TGTGCCAGCAGCCCCCGAGGGGGGTCAGATACGCAGTATTTT. Amino acid sequence: CASSPRGGSDTQYF.

In regard to this clone: Germline and junction disagree at one end, which may indicate a read error. This rearrangement joins TRBV7-7 to TRBJ2-2, with no clear D. The germline V gene has CDR1 SSHAT and CDR2 FNYEAQ (reference sequence). This CDR3 contains 16 residues. The CDR3 sequence is CASSSLRGLNTGELFF. CDR3 sequence (DNA): TGTGCTAGCAGCTCCCTCCGCGGTCTGAACACCGGGGAGCTGTTTTTT. Drawing the rest from reference TRBV7-7 and TRBJ2-2, the complete variable domain is GAGVSQSPRYKVTKRGQDVTLRCDPISSHATLYWYQQALGQGPEFLTYFNYEAQPDKSGLPSDRFSAERPEGSISTLTIQRTEQRDSAMYRCASSSLRGLNTGELFFGEGSRLTVL.

The chain joins TRBV10-3 to TRBJ2-4; no clear D. The CDR3 sequence is 15 residues long. Germline CDR1 ENHRY, CDR2 SYGVKD. Trimming left V 8 bases short and J 0 bases short, with 14 bases between. CDR3 nucleotide sequence: TGTGCCATCGCACGCGGAGAACTAGCCAAAAACATTCAGTACTTC. Translation: CAIARGELAKNIQYF.

This rearrangement joins TRBV14 to TRBJ2-1; 11 bases map to TRBD2. After removal of 7 bases from V and 4 bases from J, the junction contained 6 bases not matched to a gene. The germline V gene encodes CDR1 SGHDN and CDR2 FVKESK. The CDR3 consists of 15 residues. The CDR3 sequence is CASTLGTSGYNEQFF. The CDR3 nucleotides are TGTGCCAGCACCCTCGGGACTAGCGGATACAATGAGCAGTTCTTC.

CDR3 loop: CASRSGTSLQETQYF. In DNA form, the CDR3 reads TGTGCCAGTAGATCCGGGACTAGCCTACAAGAGACCCAGTACTTC. The rearrangement links TRBV19 to TRBJ2-5, with TRBD2 matching over 9 bases. Germline CDR1 and CDR2: LNHDA and SQIVND (reference sequence). This CDR3 spans 15 amino acids. Germline trimming cut 6 bases from V and 2 bases from J; bases unmatched to any gene: 7.

The chain recombines TRBV6-2 or TRBV6-3 with TRBJ1-5; possible D gene TRBD1, 6 bases. The CDR3 consists of 18 residues. Germline V CDR1 and CDR2: MNHEY, SVGEGT. Trimming removed 2 bases at V and 6 bases at J, with 23 bases between. The CDR3 region is CASSYTHGGAGVGQPQHF. The CDR3 DNA reads as TGTGCCAGCAGTTACACCCACGGGGGCGCGGGGGTAGGTCAGCCCCAGCATTTT.

The gene calls are TRBV19 and TRBJ1-3; a weak D match, TRBD1 (6 bases). Trimming pared 3 bases from V and 0 bases from J, leaving 12 bases between. The length of the CDR3 is 16 residues. The germline V gene encodes CDR1 LNHDA and CDR2 SQIVND (reference sequence). The CDR3 spells CASSIGTLHSGNTIYF. The CDR3 DNA reads TGTGCCAGTAGTATCGGGACACTCCACTCTGGAAACACCATATATTTT.